The 17 T cell receptor beta chains given below trace back to one sample, sequenced in a study of early T cells in non-severe SARS-CoV-2 infection. TCRdb re-called the 5' RACE reads through MiXCR, storing one row per CDR3 protein. The sample comprises 90,000 to 130,000 distinct CDR3 sequences, about 12% of which are singletons, and around 3% rests with the top ten. Sequencing used whole blood. All receptors derive from an adult who was a healthcare worker with PCR-confirmed SARS-CoV-2 infection or an uninfected control (not recorded which).

On this clonotype itself: The germline gene is not matched at one end of the junction; a read error may be the cause. The chain carries TRBV18 and TRBJ1-1; D remains unclear. There are 15 residues in the CDR3. CDR1 and CDR2 from the germline V gene are KGHSH and LQKENI. In nucleotides, the CDR3 is TGTGTCAGCTCACCAAATGAGGGCCTGAACACTGAAGCTTTCTTT. This encodes CVSSPNEGLNTEAFF.

This clonotype came up many times. CDR3 sequence reads: CASQRTASNQPQHF. Here the CDR3 DNA reads TGTGCCAGCCAAAGGACAGCCAGCAATCAGCCCCAGCATTTT. The chain uses TRBV28 and TRBJ1-5; tentative D call: TRBD1 (6 bases). The germline V gene encodes CDR1 MDHEN and CDR2 SYDVKM. The CDR3 loop spans 14 amino acids. Trimming left V 8 bases short and J 1 base short, with 12 bases between.

The sample holds a few counts of this clonotype. The chain is built from TRBV11-2 and TRBJ1-2, with 9 bases matching TRBD1. This CDR3 is built from 13 residues. CDR1 is SGHAT, CDR2 FQNNGV, per germline. J was trimmed by 8 bases and V by 1 base; bases with no gene match: 2. CDR3 bases: TGTGCCAGCAGCTTAGGGACAGGGGCCGGCTACACCTTC. This codes for CASSLGTGAGYTF.

The table lists this clonotype with many counts. The chain combines TRBV20-1 with TRBJ1-2; possibly TRBD1 for D (5 bases). CDR1 and CDR2 from the germline V gene are DFQATT and SNEGSKA (reference sequence). V lost 3 bases and J lost 3, with 17 bases in between. CDR3 length: 15 amino acids. The CDR3 region has the DNA TGCAGTGCTAGCGAGGGACCCCGAGACTACTATGGCTACACCTTC. Its translation: CSASEGPRDYYGYTF.

CDR3 DNA: TGTGCCAGCAGCCCGACAGTTACCCCCTACAATGAGCAGTTCTTC. As protein: CASSPTVTPYNEQFF. The chain uses TRBV7-3 and TRBJ2-1; D is perhaps TRBD1 (5 bases). This CDR3 region has 15 residues. CDR1 is SGHTA and CDR2 is FQGTGA in the germline V gene. V shed 5 bases and J shed 2 bases, with 13 bases lying between them.

The chain combines TRBV10-3 with TRBJ2-1; D is ambiguous. V gave up 4 bases and J gave up 10 bases, with 8 bases separating them. The CDR3 has 11 residues. Germline V CDR1 and CDR2: ENHRY, SYGVKD. For the CDR3, the DNA is TGTGCCATCAGTGTGCTCGACGAGCAGTTCTTC. Translating gives CAISVLDEQFF.

This clonotype was counted many times. The CDR3 DNA follows: TGTGCCAGCAGCTTAGTGCAGGGGGTAGGCGCTGAAGCTTTCTTT. Translation gives CASSLVQGVGAEAFF. The chain uses TRBV7-6 and TRBJ1-1; 7 bases are shared with TRBD1. V lost 1 base and J lost 6; bases outside the gene matches: 8. Germline V lookup: CDR1 SGHVS, CDR2 FNYEAQ. The CDR3 runs 15 residues.

This clonotype was counted between two and nine times. The conserved phenylalanine or tryptophan is not found at the CDR3 terminus, so this likely reflects a read error. The gene calls are TRBV11-2 and TRBJ2-7, with 12 nucleotides matching TRBD2. The CDR3 is 15 residues long. The junction had 5 bases not matched to a gene; V was cut back by 3 bases and J by 5 bases. Per germline, CDR1 SGHAT and CDR2 FQNNGV. CDR3 residues: CASSFGLAGIHEQYI. CDR3 DNA: TGTGCCAGCAGCTTTGGACTAGCGGGAATCCACGAGCAGTACATC.

The sample holds a few counts of this clonotype. The V gene is TRBV20-1, the J gene TRBJ2-7, with 9 positions matching TRBD1. Germline V gene lookup returns CDR1 DFQATT and CDR2 SNEGSKA (reference sequence). The CDR3 length is 15 residues. V shed 5 bases and J 9 bases; nucleotides not matched to a gene: 17. The CDR3 is CSASIPGTGPWGQYF. The CDR3, as DNA: TGCAGTGCTTCAATACCCGGGACAGGGCCCTGGGGGCAGTACTTC.

At least ten counts were recorded for this clonotype. The chain uses TRBV3-1 and TRBJ2-1; the D is unclear. The length of the CDR3 is 12 residues. Trimming took off 6 bases at V and 8 bases at J, with 11 bases between the two ends. Per germline, CDR1 LGHDT and CDR2 YNNKEL (reference sequence). CDR3 sequence: CASRAPWDEQFF. In DNA, the CDR3 is TGTGCCAGCAGGGCCCCGTGGGATGAGCAGTTCTTC.

The rearrangement links TRBV7-8 to TRBJ2-4, with TRBD2 matching over 10 bases. The CDR3 contains 19 residues. V was pared by 5 bases and J by 0 bases, with 13 bases of the junction left unmatched. Germline CDR1 is SGHVS and CDR2 is FQNEAQ. Here the CDR3 DNA reads TGTGCCAGCAGCCCACTAGCGGGGCTCGCAACCCTAGCCAAAAACATTCAGTACTTC. It yields the protein CASSPLAGLATLAKNIQYF.

This clonotype has ten or more counts. The rearrangement joins TRBV20-1 to TRBJ2-7; D is undetermined. Looked up from germline, CDR1 is DFQATT and CDR2 is SNEGSKA (reference sequence). There are 12 residues in the CDR3. Trimming stripped 0 bases from V and 0 bases from J, with 3 bases between. CDR3 region: CSARDNSYEQYF. In DNA, the CDR3 is TGCAGTGCTAGAGACAACTCCTACGAGCAGTACTTC.

This clonotype was observed many times. The rearrangement uses TRBV19 and TRBJ1-1; 7 bases are a match to TRBD1. Unmatched junction bases numbered 7, after V lost 5 bases and J lost 4 bases. CDR1 and CDR2 from the germline V gene are LNHDA and SQIVND (reference sequence). This CDR3 has 14 residues. The CDR3 protein is CASSPDRVSTEAFF. The CDR3 bases are TGTGCCAGTAGTCCCGACAGGGTGAGCACTGAAGCTTTCTTT.

This clonotype was counted a few times. This chain joins TRBV11-2 and TRBJ1-2; 9 nucleotides line up with TRBD1. The CDR3 covers 13 residues. Germline-derived CDR1 and CDR2 are SGHAT and FQNNGV. V shed 6 bases and J 7 bases; nucleotides not matched to a gene: 6. CDR3 residues: CASRQTGGSGYTF. Written as DNA, the CDR3 is TGTGCCAGCAGGCAGACAGGGGGATCTGGCTACACCTTC.

The rearrangement joins TRBV19 to TRBJ1-4; D ambiguous. The V gene's germline CDR1 is LNHDA and CDR2 SQIVND (reference sequence). The length of the CDR3 is 15 residues. The V gene lost 8 bases and the J gene lost 11 bases, with 24 bases spanning the gap. The CDR3 DNA follows: TGTGCCAGTTCCCCTGGGAGGGCGGACCACGTGAAACTGTTTTTT. It yields the protein CASSPGRADHVKLFF.

This clonotype has only a few counts. The rearrangement joins TRBV5-4 to TRBJ1-2; 11 bases match TRBD1. This CDR3 is 15 amino acids long. From germline, CDR1 is SGHNT and CDR2 YYREEE (reference sequence). Losses at the gene ends were 3 bases for V and 6 bases for J; bases not matched to a gene: 7. This chain's CDR3 is CASSSPGQGAHGYTF. CDR3 bases: TGTGCCAGCAGCTCACCCGGACAGGGGGCCCATGGCTACACCTTC.

The chain has TRBV6-2 or TRBV6-3 and TRBJ2-5; D remains ambiguous. There are 11 residues in the CDR3. V was clipped by 7 bases and J by 5 bases, with 8 bases between them. Per germline, CDR1 MNHEY and CDR2 SVGEGT. The CDR3 sequence: CASTPGETQYF. The CDR3 DNA reads as TGTGCCAGCACCCCCGGGGAGACCCAGTACTTC.